This TCR beta chain originates from a study of blood T cell repertoires in COVID-19. Study summary: Nucleic acid was either cDNA or gDNA, and it came from T cells, B-cell-depleted T cells, or PBMCs.

The J segment lost 3 bases and the V segment lost 1 base, leaving 2 bases of the junction unmatched. The CDR3 runs 15 residues. Germline CDR1 is SGHRS and CDR2 is YFSETQ. In the source study's methods: Scientists estimated how many nucleated cells there were by amplifying reference gene primers. TCRdb's copy holds only in-frame clones and misses some; the assay was immunoSEQ multiplex PCR. For V, J and clone size, that table is used; D and trimming come from the DNA. The sample consists of 150,000 to 190,000 clones, approximately 86% of them appearing once. The sequence derives from a woman in her 70s with acute or convalescent COVID-19. The sample taken for sequencing was peripheral blood. The chain couples TRBV5-1 to TRBJ2-2; 8 bases fit TRBD1. The CDR3 spells CASSLLQGDTGELFF. The CDR3 region has the DNA TGCGCCAGCAGCTTGCTACAGGGGGACACCGGGGAGCTGTTTTTT.